This TCR beta chain appears in the sequencing data of a study of OX40 agonist ivuxolimab in advanced cancers. At the level of the study: Cohort: around 83% men, mean age approximately 60, aged roughly 20 to 79.

The assay was immunoSEQ multiplex PCR, and TCRdb's table has in-frame clones only and misses some. The sample has 71,000 or so clones, 80% to 90% seen once. As for this clone: Its antigen is not known.

Points from the study as a whole: Still undetermined is the antigen specificity of the expanded peripheral T cells.

The CDR3 is 15 amino acids. CDR1 MGHRA and CDR2 YSYEKL come from the germline V gene. J gave up 3 bases and V 4 bases, and 8 bases lay outside the gene matches. Source: CD4+ or CD8+ T cells sorted from blood, taken in a trial of the OX40 agonist ivuxolimab. The rearrangement joins TRBV4-1 to TRBJ1-2, with 7 bases identical to TRBD1. The clonotype comes from an adult with an advanced solid tumor such as melanoma, head and neck, liver or kidney cancer. The CDR3 DNA reads TGCGCCAGCAGCCTGGGACAGCCTGGCCACTATGGCTACACCTTC. Amino acid sequence: CASSLGQPGHYGYTF.